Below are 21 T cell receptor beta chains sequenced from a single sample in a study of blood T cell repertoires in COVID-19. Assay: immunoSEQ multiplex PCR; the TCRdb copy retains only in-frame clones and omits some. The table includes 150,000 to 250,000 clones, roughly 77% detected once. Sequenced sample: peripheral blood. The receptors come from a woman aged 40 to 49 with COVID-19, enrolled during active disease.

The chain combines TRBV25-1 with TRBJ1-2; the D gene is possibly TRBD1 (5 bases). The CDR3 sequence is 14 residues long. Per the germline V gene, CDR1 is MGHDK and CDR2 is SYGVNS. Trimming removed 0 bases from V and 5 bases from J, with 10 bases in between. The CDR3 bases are TGTGCCAGCAGTGAATATAGGCCAGGGTATGGCTACACCTTC. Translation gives CASSEYRPGYGYTF.

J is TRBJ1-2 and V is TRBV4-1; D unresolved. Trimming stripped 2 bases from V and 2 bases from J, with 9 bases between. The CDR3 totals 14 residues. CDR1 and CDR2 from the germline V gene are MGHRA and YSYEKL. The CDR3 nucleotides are TGCGCCAGCAGCCAATGGGGAGGGAACTATGGCTACACCTTC. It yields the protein CASSQWGGNYGYTF.

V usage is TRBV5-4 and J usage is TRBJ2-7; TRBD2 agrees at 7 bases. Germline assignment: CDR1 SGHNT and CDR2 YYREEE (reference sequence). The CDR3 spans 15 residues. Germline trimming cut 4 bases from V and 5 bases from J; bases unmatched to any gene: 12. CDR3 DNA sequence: TGTGCCAGCAGCCCGACCCGGGGGGAGGTCGACGAGCAGTACTTC. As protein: CASSPTRGEVDEQYF.

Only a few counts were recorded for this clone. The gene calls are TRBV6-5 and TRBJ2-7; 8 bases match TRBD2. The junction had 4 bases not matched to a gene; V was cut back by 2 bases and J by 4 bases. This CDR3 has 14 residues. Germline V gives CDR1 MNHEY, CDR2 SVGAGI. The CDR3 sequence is CASSYGTRRYEQYF. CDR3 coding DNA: TGTGCCAGCAGTTACGGGACTAGACGTTACGAGCAGTACTTC.

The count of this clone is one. The chain's CDR3 is CASSLHRGQRDNEQFF. CDR3 nucleotide sequence: TGTGCCAGCAGTCTCCACAGGGGCCAAAGGGATAATGAGCAGTTCTTC. The rearrangement joins TRBV6-2 or TRBV6-3 to TRBJ2-1, with TRBD1 matching over 7 bases. This CDR3 is 16 amino acids long. CDR1 is MNHEY, CDR2 SVGEGT, per germline. V shed 5 bases, J shed 7 bases, and the junction held 14 bases outside the gene matches.

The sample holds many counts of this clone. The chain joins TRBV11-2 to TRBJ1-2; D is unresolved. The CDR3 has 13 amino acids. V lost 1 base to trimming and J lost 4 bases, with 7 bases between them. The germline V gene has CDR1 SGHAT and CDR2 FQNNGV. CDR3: CASSLGGLYGYTF. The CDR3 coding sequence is TGTGCCAGCAGCTTAGGTGGACTCTATGGCTACACCTTC.

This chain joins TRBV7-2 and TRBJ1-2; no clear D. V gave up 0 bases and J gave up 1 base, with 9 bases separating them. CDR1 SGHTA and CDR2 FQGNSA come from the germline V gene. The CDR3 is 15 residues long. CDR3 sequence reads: CASSLAGVSNYGYTF. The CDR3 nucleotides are TGTGCCAGCAGCTTAGCTGGTGTCAGTAACTATGGCTACACCTTC.

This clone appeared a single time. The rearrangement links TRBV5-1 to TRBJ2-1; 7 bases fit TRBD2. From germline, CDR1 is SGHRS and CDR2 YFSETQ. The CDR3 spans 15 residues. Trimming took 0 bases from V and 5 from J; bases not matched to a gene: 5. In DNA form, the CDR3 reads TGCGCCAGCAGCTTGGCCGGGACTACCAACAATGAGCAGTTCTTC. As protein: CASSLAGTTNNEQFF.

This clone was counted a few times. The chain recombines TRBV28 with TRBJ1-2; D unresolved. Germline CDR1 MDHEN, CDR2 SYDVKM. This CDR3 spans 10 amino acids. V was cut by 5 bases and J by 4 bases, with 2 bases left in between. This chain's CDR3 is CASSRYGYTF. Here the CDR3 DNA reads TGTGCCAGCAGTCGCTATGGCTACACCTTC.

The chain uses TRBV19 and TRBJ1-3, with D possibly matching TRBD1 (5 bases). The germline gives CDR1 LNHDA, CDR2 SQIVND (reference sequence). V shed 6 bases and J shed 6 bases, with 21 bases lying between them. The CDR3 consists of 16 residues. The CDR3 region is CASSKSAGTPLNTIYF. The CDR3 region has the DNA TGTGCCAGTAGCAAGTCGGCAGGGACTCCTCTAAACACCATATATTTT.

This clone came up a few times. As DNA, the CDR3 is TGTGCCAGCAGTCTACAGAGCTACGAGCAGTACTTC. This gives the protein CASSLQSYEQYF. This chain uses TRBV5-4 with TRBJ2-7; D gene unclear. Per germline, CDR1 SGHNT and CDR2 YYREEE (reference sequence). There are 12 residues in the CDR3. Trimming cost V 5 bases and J 3 bases, with 9 bases left between them.

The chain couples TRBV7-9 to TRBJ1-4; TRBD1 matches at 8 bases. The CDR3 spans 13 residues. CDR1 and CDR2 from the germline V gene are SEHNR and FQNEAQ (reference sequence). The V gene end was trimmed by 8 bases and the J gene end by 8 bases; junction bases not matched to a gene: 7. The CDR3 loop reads CASRGQGREKLFF. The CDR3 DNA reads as TGTGCCAGCCGCGGACAGGGCAGGGAAAAACTGTTTTTT.

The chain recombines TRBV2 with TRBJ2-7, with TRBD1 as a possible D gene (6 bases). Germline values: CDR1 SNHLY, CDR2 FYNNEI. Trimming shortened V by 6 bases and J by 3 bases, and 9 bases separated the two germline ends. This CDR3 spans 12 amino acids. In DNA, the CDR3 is TGTGCCAGCAGGCGGACAGACTACGAGCAGTACTTC. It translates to CASRRTDYEQYF.

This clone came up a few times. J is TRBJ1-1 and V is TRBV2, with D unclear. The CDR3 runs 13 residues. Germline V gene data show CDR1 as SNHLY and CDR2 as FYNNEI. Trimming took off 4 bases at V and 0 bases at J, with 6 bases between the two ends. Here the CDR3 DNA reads TGTGCCAGCAGTGGTCTTTTGAACACTGAAGCTTTCTTT. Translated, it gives CASSGLLNTEAFF.

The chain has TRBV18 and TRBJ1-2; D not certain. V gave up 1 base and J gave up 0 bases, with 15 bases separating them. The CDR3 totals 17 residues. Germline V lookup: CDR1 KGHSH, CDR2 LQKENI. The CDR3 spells CASSPQYTIASNYGYTF. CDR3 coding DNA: TGTGCCAGCTCACCACAGTATACTATAGCCTCTAACTATGGCTACACCTTC.

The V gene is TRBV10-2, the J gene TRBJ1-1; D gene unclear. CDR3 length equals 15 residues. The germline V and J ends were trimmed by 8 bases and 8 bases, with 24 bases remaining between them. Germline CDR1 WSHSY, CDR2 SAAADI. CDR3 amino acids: CASRVSGRPLGEAFF. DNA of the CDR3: TGCGCCAGCCGGGTTAGCGGGCGACCCCTGGGCGAAGCTTTCTTT.

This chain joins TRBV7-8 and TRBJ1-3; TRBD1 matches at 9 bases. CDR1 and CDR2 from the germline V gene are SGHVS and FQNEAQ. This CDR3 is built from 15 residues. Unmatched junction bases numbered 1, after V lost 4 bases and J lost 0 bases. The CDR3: CASSWDRDSGNTIYF. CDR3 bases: TGTGCCAGCAGCTGGGACAGGGACTCTGGAAACACCATATATTTT.

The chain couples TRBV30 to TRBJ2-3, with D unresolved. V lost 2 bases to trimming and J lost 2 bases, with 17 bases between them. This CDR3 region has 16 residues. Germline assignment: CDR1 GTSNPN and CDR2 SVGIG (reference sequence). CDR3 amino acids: CAWSPLTGLNTDTQYF. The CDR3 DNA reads TGTGCCTGGAGTCCCCTCACCGGGTTGAACACAGATACGCAGTATTTT.

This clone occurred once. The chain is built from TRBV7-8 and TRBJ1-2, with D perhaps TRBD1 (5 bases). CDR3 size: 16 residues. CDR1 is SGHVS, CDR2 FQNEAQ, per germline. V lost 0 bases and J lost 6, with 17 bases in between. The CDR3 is CASSLAPSGRVNGYTF. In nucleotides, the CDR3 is TGTGCCAGCAGCTTAGCCCCTTCGGGCAGGGTAAATGGCTACACCTTC. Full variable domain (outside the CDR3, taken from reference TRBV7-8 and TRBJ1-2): GAGVSQSPRYKVAKRGQDVALRCDPISGHVSLFWYQQALGQGPEFLTYFQNEAQLDKSGLPSDRFFAERPEGSVSTLKIQRTQQEDSAVYLCASSLAPSGRVNGYTFGSGTRLTVV.

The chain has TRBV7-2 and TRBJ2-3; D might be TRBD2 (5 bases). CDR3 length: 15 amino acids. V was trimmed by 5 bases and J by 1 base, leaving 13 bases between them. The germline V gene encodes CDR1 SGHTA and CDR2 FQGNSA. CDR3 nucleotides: TGTGCCAGCAGCCCCAGCGGTACCCGCACAGATACGCAGTATTTT. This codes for CASSPSGTRTDTQYF. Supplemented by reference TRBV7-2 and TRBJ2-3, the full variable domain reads GAGVSQSPSNKVTEKGKDVELRCDPISGHTALYWYRQSLGQGLEFLIYFQGNSAPDKSGLPSDRFSAERTGGSVSTLTIQRTQQEDSAVYLCASSPSGTRTDTQYFGPGTRLTVL.

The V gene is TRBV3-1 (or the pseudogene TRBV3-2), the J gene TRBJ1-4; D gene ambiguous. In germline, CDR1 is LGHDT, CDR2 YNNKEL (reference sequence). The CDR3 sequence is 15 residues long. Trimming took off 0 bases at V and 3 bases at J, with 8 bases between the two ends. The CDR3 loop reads CASSQDRQSNEKLFF. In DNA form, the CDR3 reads TGTGCCAGCAGCCAAGACCGCCAGTCTAATGAAAAACTGTTTTTT.